Below, 32 T cell receptor beta chains from the same sample are listed, as sequenced in a study of cytomegalovirus exposure and HLA in healthy donors. 60 Vbeta and 13 Jbeta primers were used in PCR. Measured with immunoSEQ multiplex PCR; TCRdb has only the in-frame clones, and not every one. This sample has roughly 170,000 clones, with approximately 82% found just once. Material: PBMCs. These receptors originate from a girl aged 2 to 10 in good health and CMV-seropositive.

The chain joins TRBV11-2 to TRBJ2-1, with 8 positions matching TRBD2. This CDR3 region has 18 residues. Germline CDR1 reads SGHAT; CDR2 reads FQNNGV. V shed 5 bases, J shed 3 bases, and the junction held 15 bases outside the gene matches. CDR3 loop: CASSRKSSGGTYYNEQFF. The CDR3 DNA reads as TGTGCCAGCAGCCGGAAATCATCGGGAGGGACCTACTACAATGAGCAGTTCTTC.

This chain joins TRBV11-1 and TRBJ2-7, with D perhaps matching TRBD1 (6 bases). This CDR3 has 16 residues. V shed 5 bases and J shed 5 bases, with 22 bases lying between them. Germline CDR1 and CDR2: SGHAT and FQDESV (reference sequence). The CDR3 DNA sequence: TGTGCCAGCAGCCTGCCTGACAGGTTGGGGAGCCACGAGCAGTACTTC. This sequence encodes CASSLPDRLGSHEQYF. Combining the CDR3 with reference TRBV11-1 and TRBJ2-7 gives the whole variable domain EAEVAQSPRYKITEKSQAVAFWCDPISGHATLYWYRQILGQGPELLVQFQDESVVDDSQLPKDRFSAERLKGVDSTLKIQPAELGDSAMYLCASSLPDRLGSHEQYFGPGTRLTVT.

The count of this clone is one. The chain joins TRBV18 to TRBJ2-7; TRBD1 aligns across 9 bases. With 1 base clipped from V and 3 bases from J, the junction kept 7 bases outside the gene matches. CDR1 KGHSH and CDR2 LQKENI come from the germline V gene. The CDR3 has 16 amino acids. The DNA for the CDR3 is TGTGCCAGCTCACCACAGACAGGGGGTGTAAACTACGAGCAGTACTTC. Translating it yields CASSPQTGGVNYEQYF.

This chain uses TRBV5-6 with TRBJ2-3; 9 bases fit TRBD2. Trimming removed 0 bases from V and 9 bases from J; junction bases left unmatched: 5. The germline CDR1 and CDR2 sequences are SGHDT and YYEEEE. This CDR3 spans 14 amino acids. The CDR3 region has the DNA TGTGCCAGCAGCTTGGTAGCGGGGGACGGGACGCAGTATTTT. Its translation is CASSLVAGDGTQYF.

V gene TRBV4-1 combines with J gene TRBJ2-1; 11 bases fit TRBD1. Germline V gives CDR1 MGHRA, CDR2 YSYEKL. J lost 6 bases, V lost 0 bases, and 7 bases had no gene match. This CDR3 is 17 amino acids long. CDR3 in amino acids: CASSQDQIGTGGNEQFF. CDR3 nucleotides: TGCGCCAGCAGCCAAGATCAGATTGGGACAGGGGGCAATGAGCAGTTCTTC.

The genes are TRBV28 and TRBJ1-5; D may be TRBD1 (5 bases). The CDR3 has 16 amino acids. Germline CDR1 is MDHEN and CDR2 is SYDVKM. Trimming removed 7 bases from V and 4 bases from J, with 20 bases in between. CDR3 loop: CASIFSGGWINQPQHF. The CDR3 coding sequence is TGTGCCAGCATCTTCAGCGGGGGGTGGATTAATCAGCCCCAGCATTTT.

This chain connects TRBV19 to TRBJ2-1, with a possible D match to TRBD2 (6 bases). CDR1 LNHDA and CDR2 SQIVND come from the germline V gene (reference sequence). Trimming took 7 bases from V and 4 from J, leaving 17 bases between them. The CDR3 totals 15 residues. The CDR3 DNA reads as TGTGCCAGTACGGAGGGCCCAGGGCAATACAATGAGCAGTTCTTC. This sequence encodes CASTEGPGQYNEQFF.

This chain joins TRBV11-2 and TRBJ2-4; 7 positions agree with TRBD1. J was trimmed by 7 bases and V by 0 bases; bases with no gene match: 3. The germline gives CDR1 SGHAT, CDR2 FQNNGV. The CDR3 contains 14 residues. The chain's CDR3 is CASSLDRGNNIQYF. CDR3 nucleotide sequence: TGTGCCAGCAGCTTAGACAGGGGGAACAACATTCAGTACTTC.

The chain joins TRBV7-3 to TRBJ1-4, with D tentatively TRBD1 (5 bases). The CDR3 sequence is 15 residues long. Germline CDR1 reads SGHTA; CDR2 reads FQGTGA. V lost 5 bases and J lost 2, with 12 bases in between. The CDR3 here is CASSASGNTNEKLFF. CDR3 sequence (DNA): TGTGCCAGCAGCGCATCAGGGAATACTAATGAAAAACTGTTTTTT. The entire variable domain, with the rest obtained from reference TRBV7-3 and TRBJ1-4, is as follows: GAGVSQTPSNKVTEKGKYVELRCDPISGHTALYWYRQSLGQGPEFLIYFQGTGAADDSGLPNDRFFAVRPEGSVSTLKIQRTERGDSAVYLCASSASGNTNEKLFFGSGTQLSVL.

This clone was picked up one time. The DNA of the CDR3 is TGTGCCAGCAGCTTCCCTGGGGAGATGTACACTGAAGCTTTCTTT. Residues: CASSFPGEMYTEAFF. The chain couples TRBV5-8 to TRBJ1-1; D is ambiguous. V was clipped by 2 bases and J by 3 bases, with 14 bases between them. The CDR3 runs to 15 residues. The germline CDR1 and CDR2 sequences are SGHTS and YDEGEE.

The chain uses TRBV9 and TRBJ2-1; D is ambiguous. V gave up 0 bases and J gave up 3 bases, with 10 bases separating them. This CDR3 has 15 residues. Germline values: CDR1 SGDLS, CDR2 YYNGEE. This chain's CDR3 is CASSVALHYYNEQFF. The CDR3 bases are TGTGCCAGCAGCGTAGCTCTCCACTACTACAATGAGCAGTTCTTC. The full variable domain, its missing parts supplied by reference TRBV9 and TRBJ2-1, is DSGVTQTPKHLITATGQRVTLRCSPRSGDLSVYWYQQSLDQGLQFLIQYYNGEERAKGNILERFSAQQFPDLHSELNLSSLELGDSALYFCASSVALHYYNEQFFGPGTRLTVL.

Concerning this clone itself: Other DNA sequences from this sample encode an identical CDR3 as well. This chain uses TRBV30 with TRBJ2-4, with 7 bases identical to TRBD2. Unmatched junction bases numbered 6, after V lost 4 bases and J lost 0 bases. The CDR3 covers 15 residues. Germline lookup yields CDR1 GTSNPN and CDR2 SVGIG (reference sequence). The CDR3 sequence is CAWTSGNLAKNIQYF. The CDR3, as DNA: TGTGCCTGGACTAGCGGAAATCTAGCCAAAAACATTCAGTACTTC.

The chain is built from TRBV30 and TRBJ1-6, with D unclear. Deletions cut 1 base from V and 9 bases from J, with 16 bases between. Looked up from germline, CDR1 is GTSNPN and CDR2 is SVGIG (reference sequence). CDR3 length: 15 amino acids. Here the CDR3 DNA reads TGTGCCTGGAGTGCAGTTAACAGTGGAATTTCACCCCTCCACTTT. Protein: CAWSAVNSGISPLHF.

The chain is built from TRBV5-1 and TRBJ2-7, with 7 bases fitting TRBD1. The germline V gene has CDR1 SGHRS and CDR2 YFSETQ. This CDR3 region has 14 residues. V shed 2 bases and J 0 bases; nucleotides not matched to a gene: 2. CDR3 sequence (DNA): TGCGCCAGCAGCTTACAGGGGAGCTCCTACGAGCAGTACTTC. This translates into CASSLQGSSYEQYF.

CDR3 amino acids: CASSPRGQGRANEQFF. The CDR3 DNA is TGCGCCAGCAGCCCGAGGGGACAGGGTCGGGCCAATGAGCAGTTCTTC. The chain joins TRBV5-1 to TRBJ2-1; 9 bases align to TRBD1. Germline assignment: CDR1 SGHRS and CDR2 YFSETQ. The CDR3 totals 16 residues. V was clipped by 4 bases and J by 6 bases; unmatched bases: 11.

The gene calls are TRBV9 and TRBJ2-5; tentative D call: TRBD2 (7 bases). Germline V CDR1 and CDR2: SGDLS, YYNGEE. This CDR3 is built from 16 residues. Trimming took 3 bases from V and 5 from J, leaving 20 bases between them. The CDR3 sequence is CASSGSPWGGFETQYF. The CDR3 DNA reads as TGTGCCAGCAGCGGCTCCCCCTGGGGGGGCTTTGAGACCCAGTACTTC.

J is TRBJ2-1 and V is TRBV6-5, with 9 bases aligning to TRBD2. Germline assignment: CDR1 MNHEY and CDR2 SVGAGI. This CDR3 comprises 14 residues. Unmatched junction bases numbered 5, after V lost 7 bases and J lost 4 bases. The CDR3 spells CASTSLAGYNEQFF. CDR3 DNA sequence: TGTGCCAGCACTTCCCTAGCGGGATACAATGAGCAGTTCTTC.

V usage is TRBV27 and J usage is TRBJ2-7, with D perhaps matching TRBD1 (6 bases). With 5 bases removed from V and 0 bases from J, the gap between germline ends came to 14 bases. Germline V gene data show CDR1 as MNHEY and CDR2 as SMNVEV (reference sequence). The length of the CDR3 is 15 residues. Written as DNA, the CDR3 is TGTGCCAGCAGTCTCCAGGGGCTCCTCTCCTACGAGCAGTACTTC. Its translation: CASSLQGLLSYEQYF.

The chain uses TRBV9 and TRBJ2-1, with 12 bases aligning to TRBD2. Germline values: CDR1 SGDLS, CDR2 YYNGEE. The V gene end was trimmed by 0 bases and the J gene end by 7 bases; junction bases not matched to a gene: 8. There are 17 residues in the CDR3. The CDR3, as DNA: TGTGCCAGCAGCGTAGGAGCTAGCGGGGGGGCCAGGAATGAGCAGTTCTTC. It codes for CASSVGASGGARNEQFF.

The chain uses TRBV30 and TRBJ1-6, with TRBD1 identical over 10 bases. Losses at the gene ends were 1 base for V and 9 bases for J; bases not matched to a gene: 0. The CDR3 contains 13 residues. Germline CDR1 reads GTSNPN; CDR2 reads SVGIG (reference sequence). The CDR3 reads CAWSGQGASPLHF. CDR3 in DNA: TGTGCCTGGAGTGGACAGGGGGCTTCACCCCTCCACTTT.

This clone appeared a few times. This chain joins TRBV9 and TRBJ2-4, with 9 bases matching TRBD2. V was pared by 4 bases and J by 8 bases, with 7 bases of the junction left unmatched. Germline V gene data show CDR1 as SGDLS and CDR2 as YYNGEE. This CDR3 has 14 amino acids. CDR3 in amino acids: CASSSGLARDIQYF. DNA for the CDR3: TGTGCCAGCAGCTCCGGACTAGCGAGGGACATTCAGTACTTC.

The V gene is TRBV25-1, the J gene TRBJ1-4; D gene uncertain. Trimming took 1 base from V and 8 from J, leaving 14 bases between them. This CDR3 comprises 15 residues. CDR1 and CDR2 from the germline V gene are MGHDK and SYGVNS. The CDR3 coding sequence is TGTGCCAGCAGTGAATGGGTAGCTACTAGGGAAAAACTGTTTTTT. Translation gives CASSEWVATREKLFF.

The chain recombines TRBV23-1 with TRBJ1-5; 7 nucleotides match TRBD1. TRBV23-1 is filed as an ORF, its function uncertain. The CDR3 spans 16 residues. V gave up 1 base and J gave up 6 bases; unmatched junction bases: 9. Written as DNA, the CDR3 is TGCGCCAGCAGTCAATATGACAGGGTCTGGGGTCAGCCCCAGCATTTT. It is translated as CASSQYDRVWGQPQHF.

This clone was seen once. J is TRBJ2-5 and V is TRBV4-1, with 7 nucleotides matching TRBD2. The ends lost 6 bases at V and 2 bases at J; junction bases unmatched: 12. The germline CDR1 and CDR2 sequences are MGHRA and YSYEKL. CDR3 length: 16 amino acids. DNA for the CDR3: TGCGCCAGCAGTTCCAGCGGGACCATGATACAAGAGACCCAGTACTTC. Its translation: CASSSSGTMIQETQYF.

This clone was counted only a few times. This chain connects TRBV7-8 to TRBJ1-2; possible D gene TRBD1, 5 bases. CDR1 SGHVS and CDR2 FQNEAQ come from the germline V gene. V was shortened by 2 bases and J by 8 bases, with 12 bases between the two germline ends. The CDR3 length is 13 residues. The CDR3 reads CASSLNRQSGYTF. The CDR3 coding sequence is TGTGCCAGCAGCTTAAACAGGCAGTCGGGCTACACCTTC.

The CDR3 nucleotides read TGCAGCGTTGGACCGGACAGGGGAGTTAACTATGGCTACACCTTC. This translates into CSVGPDRGVNYGYTF. The rearrangement joins TRBV29-1 to TRBJ1-2, with 9 nucleotides matching TRBD1. The CDR3 spans 15 residues. Trimming at V came to 4 bases and at J to 1 base, leaving 7 bases not matched to a gene. Germline V gene sequence: CDR1 SQVTM, CDR2 ANQGSEA.

V usage is TRBV11-3 and J usage is TRBJ1-1; tentatively, D is TRBD1 (5 bases). Germline values: CDR1 SGHNT, CDR2 YENEEA. V lost 5 bases and J lost 1, with 17 bases in between. The CDR3 is 16 residues long. CDR3 sequence: CASSPFWEGANTEAFF. CDR3 nucleotides: TGTGCCAGCAGCCCCTTTTGGGAAGGGGCGAACACTGAAGCTTTCTTT. The variable domain in full, completed from reference TRBV11-3 and TRBJ1-1, reads EAGVVQSPRYKIIEKKQPVAFWCNPISGHNTLYWYLQNLGQGPELLIRYENEEAVDDSQLPKDRFSAERLKGVDSTLKIQPAELGDSAVYLCASSPFWEGANTEAFFGQGTRLTVV.

The gene calls are TRBV5-4 and TRBJ2-1; 16 nucleotides align to TRBD2. Per the germline V gene, CDR1 is SGHNT and CDR2 is YYREEE (reference sequence). The CDR3 runs to 16 residues. V lost 4 bases to trimming and J lost 4 bases; unmatched junction nucleotides: 2. CDR3 sequence: CASSRGLAGGYNEQFF. CDR3 nucleotide sequence: TGTGCCAGCAGCCGGGGACTAGCGGGAGGGTACAATGAGCAGTTCTTC.

This clone has more than one count but fewer than ten. This CDR3 is CASSEMGQGGTEAFF. The CDR3 DNA reads as TGTGCCAGCAGTGAGATGGGACAGGGTGGGACTGAAGCTTTCTTT. This chain connects TRBV6-1 to TRBJ1-1, with 9 nucleotides matching TRBD1. The CDR3 spans 15 residues. V shed 3 bases and J 5 bases; nucleotides not matched to a gene: 7. CDR1 is MNHNS, CDR2 SASEGT, per germline.

CDR3 DNA: TGCGCCAGCAGCCTAGGGCGACAGCCCTTGACCCTCCACTTT. This encodes CASSLGRQPLTLHF. This sequence joins TRBV5-1 and TRBJ1-6; TRBD1 is a possible D gene (5 bases). Trimming left V 4 bases short and J 14 bases short, with 19 bases between. Per the germline V gene, CDR1 is SGHRS and CDR2 is YFSETQ. The CDR3 loop spans 14 amino acids.

The chain employs TRBV6-5 and TRBJ2-6; TRBD2 matches 7 bases. This CDR3 is built from 16 residues. The junction had 1 base not matched to a gene; V was cut back by 0 bases and J by 2 bases. CDR1 and CDR2 from the germline V gene are MNHEY and SVGAGI. The CDR3 spells CASSYSRGTGANVLTF. Here the CDR3 DNA reads TGTGCCAGCAGTTACTCGCGGGGGACTGGGGCCAACGTCCTGACTTTC.

This chain uses TRBV18 with TRBJ1-4; 12 nucleotides align to TRBD1. The V segment lost 0 bases and the J segment 10 bases; nucleotides outside the gene matches: 3. The CDR3 totals 15 residues. Germline V gene lookup returns CDR1 KGHSH and CDR2 LQKENI. The CDR3 sequence: CASSPPGQGAGKLFF. The CDR3 DNA follows: TGTGCCAGCTCACCACCGGGACAGGGGGCCGGAAAACTGTTTTTT.